The 27 T cell receptor beta chains below all came from one sample that was sequenced in a study of blood T cell repertoires in COVID-19. The assay was immunoSEQ multiplex PCR, and TCRdb's table has in-frame clones only and misses some. The repertoire holds 95,000 to 150,000 clones, with around 80% as singletons. Sequencing used peripheral blood. These receptors originate from a man in his sixties with active or convalescent COVID-19.

This chain links TRBV28 with TRBJ2-1, with 8 bases aligning to TRBD1. Looked up from germline, CDR1 is MDHEN and CDR2 is SYDVKM. The length of the CDR3 is 12 residues. Trimming cost V 3 bases and J 14 bases; bases outside gene matches: 6. CDR3 in DNA: TGTGCCAGCAGTTTTCGGACAGGGCGAGAGTTCTTC. This sequence encodes CASSFRTGREFF. Full variable domain (rest looked up from reference TRBV28 and TRBJ2-1): DVKVTQSSRYLVKRTGEKVFLECVQDMDHENMFWYRQDPGLGLRLIYFSYDVKMKEKGDIPEGYSVSREKKERFSLILESASTNQTSMYLCASSFRTGREFFGPGTRLTVL.

This chain uses TRBV28 with TRBJ2-7, with D possibly being TRBD1 (6 bases). Germline V gives CDR1 MDHEN, CDR2 SYDVKM. This CDR3 is 16 amino acids long. The V gene lost 7 bases and the J gene lost 11 bases, with 30 bases spanning the gap. The CDR3 sequence: CASTTGLLPLSKGKYF. The CDR3 DNA reads TGTGCCAGCACTACAGGGTTACTTCCTCTTTCCAAAGGGAAGTACTTC.

The V and J genes are TRBV24-1 and TRBJ2-1; TRBD1 matches at 8 bases. The CDR3 has 16 residues. With V trimmed by 4 bases and J by 4 bases, 8 bases remained unmatched. Germline V lookup: CDR1 KGHDR, CDR2 SFDVKD. The CDR3 protein is CATSDPGTGEYNEQFF. The CDR3 DNA follows: TGTGCCACCAGTGACCCCGGGACAGGCGAGTACAATGAGCAGTTCTTC.

V usage is TRBV6-5 and J usage is TRBJ1-2; D uncertain. Germline V lookup: CDR1 MNHEY, CDR2 SVGAGI. The CDR3 has 14 residues. Deletions cut 6 bases from V and 0 bases from J, with 11 bases between. The DNA of the CDR3 is TGTGCCAGCAGCCCCGACGGAGCTAACTATGGCTACACCTTC. The encoded protein is CASSPDGANYGYTF.

The V call is TRBV9, the J call TRBJ2-3; 7 bases are shared with TRBD2. J gave up 2 bases and V 0 bases, and 6 bases lay outside the gene matches. Germline V gives CDR1 SGDLS, CDR2 YYNGEE. The CDR3 contains 16 residues. The CDR3 loop is CASSVGSGFVTDTQYF. The DNA of the CDR3 is TGTGCCAGCAGCGTAGGTAGCGGGTTCGTCACAGATACGCAGTATTTT.

V usage is TRBV5-4 and J usage is TRBJ2-5; the match to TRBD2 covers 8 bases. This CDR3 is built from 15 residues. The V gene's germline CDR1 is SGHNT and CDR2 YYREEE (reference sequence). J was trimmed by 5 bases and V by 3 bases; bases with no gene match: 9. This CDR3 is CASSSEGGRRETQYF. The CDR3 region has the DNA TGTGCCAGCAGCTCGGAGGGCGGGAGGAGGGAGACCCAGTACTTC.

V is TRBV27 and J is TRBJ2-1; 7 bases are a match to TRBD2. Germline assignment: CDR1 MNHEY and CDR2 SMNVEV (reference sequence). V was clipped by 1 base and J by 4 bases; unmatched bases: 4. The CDR3 length is 15 residues. In DNA, the CDR3 is TGTGCCAGCAGTTTATGGGCTAGCGGTTACAATGAGCAGTTCTTC. This codes for CASSLWASGYNEQFF.

This clone appeared a few times. The chain's CDR3 is CASSLAGGSYNEQFF. DNA for the CDR3: TGTGCCAGCTCACTAGCGGGAGGATCCTACAATGAGCAGTTCTTC. The chain joins TRBV18 to TRBJ2-1; 10 bases are shared with TRBD2. The CDR3 sequence is 15 residues long. Germline V CDR1 and CDR2: KGHSH, LQKENI. Unmatched junction bases numbered 1, after V lost 4 bases and J lost 1 base.

V gene TRBV2 combines with J gene TRBJ1-5, with D possibly TRBD1 on 6 matching bases. Trimming took 2 bases from V and 2 from J, leaving 16 bases between them. From germline, CDR1 is SNHLY and CDR2 FYNNEI. The CDR3 loop spans 17 amino acids. The CDR3 region has the DNA TGTGCCAGCAGTGAAACCACAGGGTTGATCGGCAATCAGCCCCAGCATTTT. Translating gives CASSETTGLIGNQPQHF. Looking up the rest from reference TRBV2 and TRBJ1-5 gives the full variable domain: EPEVTQTPSHQVTQMGQEVILRCVPISNHLYFYWYRQILGQKVEFLVSFYNNEISEKSEIFDDQFSVERPDGSNFTLKIRSTKLEDSAMYFCASSETTGLIGNQPQHFGDGTRLSIL.

The chain recombines TRBV18 with TRBJ1-5; possible D gene TRBD1, 5 bases. Germline V CDR1 and CDR2: KGHSH, LQKENI. The CDR3 is made up of 14 amino acids. V shed 6 bases and J shed 11 bases, with 20 bases lying between them. CDR3 amino acids: CASSPGGVSAAQHF. The CDR3 bases are TGTGCCAGCTCCCCCGGGGGAGTAAGCGCGGCCCAGCATTTT.

This rearrangement joins TRBV2 to TRBJ1-6; possible D gene TRBD1, 6 bases. CDR1 and CDR2 from the germline V gene are SNHLY and FYNNEI. The V end was cut by 5 bases, the J end by 6 bases, with 17 bases between. This CDR3 contains 16 residues. CDR3 protein: CASSRRGQGSNSPLHF. DNA for the CDR3: TGTGCCAGCAGTCGGCGCGGCCAGGGGAGTAATTCACCCCTCCACTTT.

This clone has only one observation. The chain is built from TRBV19 and TRBJ2-2; D may be TRBD2 (5 bases). V lost 7 bases, J lost 9 bases, and 18 bases lay in between. CDR1 is LNHDA and CDR2 is SQIVND in the germline V gene (reference sequence). The CDR3 consists of 14 residues. CDR3 nucleotide sequence: TGTGCCAGTACCGACACGGGATCGAGCTGGGAGCTGTTTTTT. This encodes CASTDTGSSWELFF.

The genes are TRBV7-9 and TRBJ2-1; unclear D gene. V gave up 5 bases and J gave up 5 bases, with 13 bases separating them. The CDR3 length is 14 residues. Looked up from germline, CDR1 is SEHNR and CDR2 is FQNEAQ (reference sequence). Here the CDR3 reads CASSARSADNEQFF. CDR3 coding DNA: TGTGCCAGCAGCGCCAGATCTGCGGACAATGAGCAGTTCTTC.

This clone was picked up one time. This chain links TRBV19 with TRBJ2-1; 8 positions match TRBD2. Germline values: CDR1 LNHDA, CDR2 SQIVND (reference sequence). The CDR3 totals 16 residues. V shed 7 bases and J 0 bases; nucleotides not matched to a gene: 8. The CDR3 DNA reads TGTGCCAGTAAAGGAACTAGCGGTTCCTCCTACAATGAGCAGTTCTTC. Its translation: CASKGTSGSSYNEQFF.

The V call is TRBV18, the J call TRBJ1-4; 10 bases fit TRBD1. CDR1 is KGHSH and CDR2 is LQKENI in the germline V gene. After removal of 10 bases from V and 4 bases from J, the junction contained 3 bases not matched to a gene. The CDR3 has 13 residues. CDR3 coding DNA: TGTGCCACGGGACAGGGGATTAATGAAAAACTGTTTTTT. It yields the protein CATGQGINEKLFF.

The V gene is TRBV27, the J gene TRBJ2-1; 11 bases are a match to TRBD2. This CDR3 has 16 amino acids. V gave up 2 bases and J gave up 6 bases; unmatched junction bases: 6. The V gene's germline CDR1 is MNHEY and CDR2 SMNVEV (reference sequence). The CDR3 reads CASSLRRLAGINEQFF. Written as DNA, the CDR3 is TGTGCCAGCAGTTTACGCAGACTAGCGGGAATCAATGAGCAGTTCTTC.

The chain is built from TRBV9 and TRBJ2-5; 8 positions match TRBD2. The J segment lost 5 bases and the V segment lost 1 base, leaving 1 base of the junction unmatched. Germline loops: CDR1 SGDLS, CDR2 YYNGEE. CDR3 length: 13 amino acids. CDR3 sequence: CASSVTGGETQYF. In nucleotides, the CDR3 is TGTGCCAGCAGCGTAACGGGGGGGGAGACCCAGTACTTC. Full variable domain (remainder filled in from reference TRBV9 and TRBJ2-5): DSGVTQTPKHLITATGQRVTLRCSPRSGDLSVYWYQQSLDQGLQFLIQYYNGEERAKGNILERFSAQQFPDLHSELNLSSLELGDSALYFCASSVTGGETQYFGPGTRLLVL.

V is TRBV27 and J is TRBJ2-5, with D possibly being TRBD2 (5 bases). This CDR3 has 14 residues. Germline CDR1 reads MNHEY; CDR2 reads SMNVEV (reference sequence). V gave up 6 bases and J gave up 4 bases, with 15 bases separating them. CDR3 nucleotides: TGTGCCAGCAGCTCGCAGCGCGGAGGAGAGACCCAGTACTTC. It yields the protein CASSSQRGGETQYF.

As for this clone: Other DNA sequences in the same sample also yield this CDR3. The chain links TRBV7-2 to TRBJ2-7, with TRBD1 matching 8 bases. The CDR3 is 14 amino acids. In germline, CDR1 is SGHTA, CDR2 FQGNSA. Trimming removed 6 bases from V and 2 bases from J; junction bases left unmatched: 6. The CDR3 nucleotides are TGTGCCAGCAGTCAGAGGACAGGGCCCTACGAGCAGTACTTC. This codes for CASSQRTGPYEQYF. The full variable domain, with the rest looked up from reference TRBV7-2 and TRBJ2-7, is GAGVSQSPSNKVTEKGKDVELRCDPISGHTALYWYRQSLGQGLEFLIYFQGNSAPDKSGLPSDRFSAERTGGSVSTLTIQRTQQEDSAVYLCASSQRTGPYEQYFGPGTRLTVT.

V gene TRBV7-2 combines with J gene TRBJ1-2; 8 bases fit TRBD1. The CDR3 is 15 amino acids. Per the germline V gene, CDR1 is SGHTA and CDR2 is FQGNSA. Trimming cost V 4 bases and J 2 bases; bases outside gene matches: 6. The DNA of the CDR3 is TGTGCCAGCAGCTCCGGGACAGGCCGCAACTATGGCTACACCTTC. Amino acid sequence: CASSSGTGRNYGYTF.

This clone has a handful of counts. V gene TRBV10-3 combines with J gene TRBJ1-2; 8 bases are shared with TRBD1. Per the germline V gene, CDR1 is ENHRY and CDR2 is SYGVKD. This CDR3 comprises 13 residues. V shed 10 bases, J shed 8 bases, and the junction held 12 bases outside the gene matches. CDR3 amino acids: CATVEGQEVGYTF. For the CDR3, the DNA is TGTGCCACCGTGGAGGGACAGGAGGTCGGCTACACCTTC.

This clone showed up just a few times. The J gene is TRBJ2-1, the V gene TRBV18, with TRBD2 identical over 9 bases. J gave up 2 bases and V 6 bases, and 5 bases lay outside the gene matches. In germline, CDR1 is KGHSH, CDR2 LQKENI. CDR3 length: 15 amino acids. The CDR3 reads CASSGAGGAYNEQFF. The CDR3 DNA reads as TGTGCCAGCTCTGGTGCGGGAGGGGCCTACAATGAGCAGTTCTTC.

The chain employs TRBV9 and TRBJ2-3; TRBD2 agrees at 9 bases. Germline CDR1 SGDLS, CDR2 YYNGEE. The V segment lost 6 bases and the J segment 1 base; nucleotides outside the gene matches: 15. The CDR3 runs 18 residues. The CDR3 bases are TGTGCCAGCAACTACGTTCCCTCAGCGGGAGGCGGCACAGATACGCAGTATTTT. It translates to CASNYVPSAGGGTDTQYF. The complete variable domain, with remaining parts taken from reference TRBV9 and TRBJ2-3, reads DSGVTQTPKHLITATGQRVTLRCSPRSGDLSVYWYQQSLDQGLQFLIQYYNGEERAKGNILERFSAQQFPDLHSELNLSSLELGDSALYFCASNYVPSAGGGTDTQYFGPGTRLTVL.

The rearrangement joins TRBV7-3 to TRBJ2-1; the D gene is possibly TRBD2 (6 bases). V was trimmed by 2 bases and J by 0 bases, leaving 11 bases between them. Germline V gene sequence: CDR1 SGHTA, CDR2 FQGTGA. The CDR3 sequence is 16 residues long. The CDR3 protein is CASSLQSGSSYNEQFF. In DNA form, the CDR3 reads TGTGCCAGCAGCTTACAGAGCGGGTCCTCCTACAATGAGCAGTTCTTC. Supplemented by reference TRBV7-3 and TRBJ2-1, the full variable domain reads GAGVSQTPSNKVTEKGKYVELRCDPISGHTALYWYRQSLGQGPEFLIYFQGTGAADDSGLPNDRFFAVRPEGSVSTLKIQRTERGDSAVYLCASSLQSGSSYNEQFFGPGTRLTVL.

The gene calls are TRBV7-2 and TRBJ2-7; TRBD2 matches 9 bases. J lost 5 bases, V lost 3 bases, and 14 bases had no gene match. The CDR3 runs 17 residues. Germline V gene sequence: CDR1 SGHTA, CDR2 FQGNSA. CDR3 sequence (DNA): TGTGCCAGCAGCTTTAGTCGGGCTAGCGGGAATAAAAACGAGCAGTACTTC. It specifies CASSFSRASGNKNEQYF.

V usage is TRBV19 and J usage is TRBJ2-1; the match to TRBD2 covers 14 bases. CDR1 LNHDA and CDR2 SQIVND come from the germline V gene (reference sequence). Germline trimming cut 2 bases from V and 0 bases from J; bases unmatched to any gene: 6. CDR3 length: 19 residues. CDR3 protein: CASSIPRTSGRYSYNEQFF. Written as DNA, the CDR3 is TGTGCCAGTAGTATACCCCGGACTAGCGGGAGGTACTCCTACAATGAGCAGTTCTTC.

The V gene is TRBV10-3, the J gene TRBJ2-5; D is unclear. Germline values: CDR1 ENHRY, CDR2 SYGVKD. V was pared by 8 bases and J by 5 bases, with 12 bases between. The CDR3 has 12 residues. This CDR3 reads CAIGLTGETQYF. For the CDR3, the DNA is TGTGCCATCGGCTTAACCGGGGAGACCCAGTACTTC.